The 24 T cell receptor beta chains below come from one sample, sequenced in a study of control samples from healthy donors and cancer patients. This table comes from immunoSEQ multiplex PCR, and its TCRdb copy is limited to in-frame clones, with some not included. The sample contains 50,000 to 70,000 clones, approximately 86% of which appear only once. Specimen: blood. The source is a man in his fifties in good health.

V and J are TRBV7-9 and TRBJ2-7, with 12 bases fitting TRBD2. With V trimmed by 0 bases and J by 7 bases, 10 bases remained unmatched. The CDR3 is made up of 17 amino acids. CDR1 SEHNR and CDR2 FQNEAQ come from the germline V gene (reference sequence). The CDR3 coding sequence is TGTGCCAGCAGCTTAGCGAGCCTAGCGGGAGGGCCGGGGGAGCAGTACTTC. Its translation: CASSLASLAGGPGEQYF.

The chain links TRBV7-6 to TRBJ2-1; 8 bases are shared with TRBD2. The CDR3 extends over 18 amino acids. Germline V gives CDR1 SGHVS, CDR2 FNYEAQ. V lost 1 base, J lost 4 bases, and 12 bases stayed unmatched. The CDR3 region has the DNA TGTGCCAGCAGCTTAGGTACTCTAGCGGGCCTCGTTTACAATGAGCAGTTCTTC. This codes for CASSLGTLAGLVYNEQFF.

This clone was found once. This rearrangement joins TRBV28 to TRBJ2-7; TRBD1 matches 9 bases. CDR1 is MDHEN, CDR2 SYDVKM, per germline. The J segment lost 4 bases and the V segment lost 6 bases, leaving 13 bases of the junction unmatched. The CDR3 is made up of 16 amino acids. The DNA of the CDR3 is TGTGCCAGCAGGTCCCCCCCGGGACAGGGTCGTTACGAGCAGTACTTC. The encoded protein is CASRSPPGQGRYEQYF.

This chain links TRBV25-1 with TRBJ1-5; D possibly corresponds to TRBD1 (5 bases). V lost 5 bases and J lost 6, with 8 bases in between. The germline gives CDR1 MGHDK, CDR2 SYGVNS. The CDR3 sequence is 12 residues long. CDR3 loop: CASSWGGQPQHF. In nucleotides, the CDR3 is TGTGCCAGCAGTTGGGGGGGTCAGCCCCAGCATTTT.

This clone was seen a single time. V is TRBV14 and J is TRBJ1-5; no firm D call. The CDR3 extends over 12 amino acids. V dropped 2 bases and J dropped 3 bases, with 2 bases sitting between them. Germline V gene sequence: CDR1 SGHDN, CDR2 FVKESK. This chain's CDR3 is CASSQLNQPQHF. The CDR3 DNA is TGTGCCAGCAGCCAACTCAATCAGCCCCAGCATTTT.

The rearrangement uses TRBV6-2 or TRBV6-3 and TRBJ1-6; D remains ambiguous. CDR3 length: 12 residues. In germline, CDR1 is MNHEY, CDR2 SVGEGT. V was pared by 0 bases and J by 10 bases, with 4 bases between. Here the CDR3 reads CASSYSESPLHF. CDR3 nucleotide sequence: TGTGCCAGCAGTTACTCAGAATCACCCCTCCACTTT.

The chain links TRBV28 to TRBJ1-4; TRBD1 aligns across 10 bases. The CDR3 is 13 amino acids. Germline CDR1 and CDR2: MDHEN and SYDVKM. Trimming at V came to 8 bases and at J to 8 bases, leaving 5 bases not matched to a gene. CDR3 sequence (DNA): TGTGCCAGCCGGGACAGGGGAGAGGAAAAACTGTTTTTT. Protein: CASRDRGEEKLFF.

V and J are TRBV14 and TRBJ2-7; D remains ambiguous. The germline V gene has CDR1 SGHDN and CDR2 FVKESK. Trimming shortened V by 1 base and J by 1 base, and 2 bases separated the two germline ends. This CDR3 is 12 amino acids long. The CDR3 nucleotides are TGTGCCAGCAGCCAAGCTTCCTACGAGCAGTACTTC. This translates into CASSQASYEQYF.

The V and J genes are TRBV30 and TRBJ1-1, with a weak D call TRBD1 (5 bases). Germline assignment: CDR1 GTSNPN and CDR2 SVGIG (reference sequence). This CDR3 region has 13 residues. Trimming left V 2 bases short and J 4 bases short, with 11 bases between. CDR3 loop: CAWSRDLGTEAFF. The CDR3 DNA is TGTGCCTGGAGTAGGGACTTAGGCACTGAAGCTTTCTTT.

In nucleotides, the CDR3 is TGTGCCATCGCTCCTACGCGGGAGGGCGGCACAGATACGCAGTATTTT. Its translation: CAIAPTREGGTDTQYF. This chain joins TRBV10-3 and TRBJ2-3, with 9 nucleotides matching TRBD2. In germline, CDR1 is ENHRY, CDR2 SYGVKD. The V segment lost 8 bases and the J segment 1 base; nucleotides outside the gene matches: 10. The CDR3 sequence is 16 residues long.

The CDR3 DNA is TGTGCCAGCAGCCTAGACGTCCTCTCTGGAAACACCATATATTTT. Encoded protein: CASSLDVLSGNTIYF. The genes are TRBV3-1 (or the pseudogene TRBV3-2) and TRBJ1-3; D gene unclear. The V end lost 4 bases, the J end lost 0 bases, and 10 bases lay between the germline ends. CDR3 length: 15 residues. Germline V gene lookup returns CDR1 LGHDT and CDR2 YNNKEL (reference sequence).

The V gene is TRBV7-9, the J gene TRBJ2-5, with D unresolved. The CDR3 length is 13 residues. Looked up from germline, CDR1 is SEHNR and CDR2 is FQNEAQ (reference sequence). V dropped 1 base and J dropped 5 bases, with 8 bases sitting between them. The CDR3 coding sequence is TGTGCCAGCAGCTTAGACCCGAGGGAGACCCAGTACTTC. Protein: CASSLDPRETQYF. Together with reference TRBV7-9 and TRBJ2-5, the CDR3 gives the full variable domain: DTGVSQNPRHKITKRGQNVTFRCDPISEHNRLYWYRQTLGQGPEFLTYFQNEAQLEKSRLLSDRFSAERPKGSFSTLEIQRTEQGDSAMYLCASSLDPRETQYFGPGTRLLVL.

Here the CDR3 reads CASPRPGLAASPPKNIQYF. CDR3 bases: TGTGCTAGTCCGAGACCGGGACTAGCGGCCTCACCCCCCAAAAACATTCAGTACTTC. This chain joins TRBV12-5 and TRBJ2-4; 11 bases line up with TRBD2. CDR1 and CDR2 (germline): LGHNT, FRNRAP. This CDR3 has 19 amino acids. V lost 8 bases, J lost 2 bases, and 17 bases stayed unmatched.

The chain couples TRBV4-2 to TRBJ2-7; possible D gene TRBD2, 6 bases. CDR1 LGHNA and CDR2 YNFKEQ come from the germline V gene. V was pared by 3 bases and J by 2 bases, with 14 bases between. The CDR3 runs 15 residues. The CDR3 is CASSHPIAATYEQYF. The CDR3 nucleotides are TGTGCCAGCAGCCACCCGATAGCGGCCACCTACGAGCAGTACTTC.

The J gene is TRBJ1-4, the V gene TRBV6-5; a weak D match, TRBD1 (5 bases). V gave up 4 bases and J gave up 3 bases, with 15 bases separating them. CDR3 length equals 16 residues. CDR1 is MNHEY and CDR2 is SVGAGI in the germline V gene. The CDR3: CASSSRRGGPNEKLFF. The CDR3 bases are TGTGCCAGCAGTTCCCGCCGGGGGGGACCTAATGAAAAACTGTTTTTT.

In its sample, this clone was seen once. CDR3 DNA: TGTGCCACCAGTGAGGGGGTTTATGGCTACACCTTC. It codes for CATSEGVYGYTF. The chain joins TRBV24-1 to TRBJ1-2; possibly TRBD1 for D (5 bases). Trimming shortened V by 4 bases and J by 5 bases, and 7 bases separated the two germline ends. The CDR3 is 12 residues long. Germline lookup yields CDR1 KGHDR and CDR2 SFDVKD.

V gene TRBV9 combines with J gene TRBJ1-1; maybe TRBD1 (5 bases). Germline CDR1 is SGDLS and CDR2 is YYNGEE. CDR3 length: 15 residues. V was cut by 1 base and J by 8 bases, with 18 bases left in between. CDR3 in DNA: TGTGCCAGCAGCGTAAGCAATCTAGGGACGATGGAAGCTTTCTTT. Encoded protein: CASSVSNLGTMEAFF.

The gene calls are TRBV5-4 and TRBJ2-7; 14 nucleotides match TRBD2. Looked up from germline, CDR1 is SGHNT and CDR2 is YYREEE (reference sequence). Unmatched junction bases numbered 14, after V lost 3 bases and J lost 6 bases. This CDR3 has 18 residues. CDR3 in DNA: TGTGCCAGCAGCTCCGAGAGACTAGCGGGAGGGGCACCTCCCGAGCAGTACTTC. Protein product: CASSSERLAGGAPPEQYF.

This chain joins TRBV7-6 and TRBJ1-5; D remains ambiguous. Trimming stripped 5 bases from V and 0 bases from J, with 17 bases between. Germline CDR1 is SGHVS and CDR2 is FNYEAQ. The CDR3 totals 17 residues. The CDR3 DNA sequence: TGTGCCAGCAGCCCTGGCGCAGCTTCGATTAGCAATCAGCCCCAGCATTTT. It specifies CASSPGAASISNQPQHF.

This chain links TRBV27 with TRBJ1-6; TRBD1 agrees at 7 bases. Germline values: CDR1 MNHEY, CDR2 SMNVEV (reference sequence). The CDR3 is made up of 14 amino acids. V lost 8 bases and J lost 3; bases outside the gene matches: 4. The CDR3 sequence is CASGRTGYNSPLHF. CDR3 coding DNA: TGTGCCAGCGGGAGGACAGGCTATAATTCACCCCTCCACTTT.

J is TRBJ2-2 and V is TRBV7-9, with 7 bases fitting TRBD1. Looked up from germline, CDR1 is SEHNR and CDR2 is FQNEAQ (reference sequence). Losses at the gene ends were 5 bases for V and 4 bases for J; bases not matched to a gene: 19. This CDR3 comprises 19 residues. CDR3 sequence: CASSPEPGQQGGSTGELFF. The CDR3 DNA is TGTGCCAGCAGCCCTGAACCGGGACAGCAAGGGGGAAGCACCGGGGAGCTGTTTTTT. Supplemented by reference TRBV7-9 and TRBJ2-2, the full variable domain reads DTGVSQNPRHKITKRGQNVTFRCDPISEHNRLYWYRQTLGQGPEFLTYFQNEAQLEKSRLLSDRFSAERPKGSFSTLEIQRTEQGDSAMYLCASSPEPGQQGGSTGELFFGEGSRLTVL.

V and J are TRBV29-1 and TRBJ2-7; 8 bases align to TRBD2. This CDR3 contains 13 residues. The ends lost 2 bases at V and 2 bases at J; junction bases unmatched: 2. Germline CDR1 is SQVTM and CDR2 is ANQGSEA. As DNA, the CDR3 is TGCAGCGTTGAACGAGCGGGAGCCTACGAGCAGTACTTC. Its protein product is CSVERAGAYEQYF.

The CDR3 protein is CASSSTVPVIDEQFF. CDR3 bases: TGTGCCAGCAGCTCGACGGTACCCGTTATAGATGAGCAGTTCTTC. The chain recombines TRBV7-9 with TRBJ2-1; no definite D call. Trimming took 4 bases from V and 8 from J, leaving 18 bases between them. CDR3 length: 15 residues. Germline CDR1 is SEHNR and CDR2 is FQNEAQ (reference sequence). The whole variable domain, remainder taken from reference TRBV7-9 and TRBJ2-1, is DTGVSQNPRHKITKRGQNVTFRCDPISEHNRLYWYRQTLGQGPEFLTYFQNEAQLEKSRLLSDRFSAERPKGSFSTLEIQRTEQGDSAMYLCASSSTVPVIDEQFFGPGTRLTVL.

This chain joins TRBV28 and TRBJ2-1, with 13 bases identical to TRBD2. The trim removed 10 bases at V and 7 bases at J, leaving 7 bases unmatched. The CDR3 spans 14 residues. CDR1 is MDHEN and CDR2 is SYDVKM in the germline V gene. CDR3 coding DNA: TGTGCCATCGGGACTAGCGGGGAGGGGAATGAGCAGTTCTTC. The encoded protein is CAIGTSGEGNEQFF.